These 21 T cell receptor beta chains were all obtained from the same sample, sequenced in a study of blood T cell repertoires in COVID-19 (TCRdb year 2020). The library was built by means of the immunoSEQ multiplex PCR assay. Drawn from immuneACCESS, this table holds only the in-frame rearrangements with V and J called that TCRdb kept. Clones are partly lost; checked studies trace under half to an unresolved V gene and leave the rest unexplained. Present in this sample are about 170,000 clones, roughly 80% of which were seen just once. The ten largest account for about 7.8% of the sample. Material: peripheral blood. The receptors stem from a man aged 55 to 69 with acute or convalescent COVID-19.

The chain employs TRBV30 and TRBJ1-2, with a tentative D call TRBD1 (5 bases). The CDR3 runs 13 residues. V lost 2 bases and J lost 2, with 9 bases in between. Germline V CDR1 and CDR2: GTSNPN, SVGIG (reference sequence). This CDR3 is CAWSQTVNYGYTF. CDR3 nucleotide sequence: TGTGCCTGGAGTCAGACAGTAAACTATGGCTACACCTTC.

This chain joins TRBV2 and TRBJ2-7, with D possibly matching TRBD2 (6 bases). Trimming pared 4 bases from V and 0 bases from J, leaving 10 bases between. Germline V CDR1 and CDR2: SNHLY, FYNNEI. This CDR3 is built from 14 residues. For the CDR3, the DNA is TGTGCCAGCAGTGGGGACTCGAACTCCTACGAGCAGTACTTC. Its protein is CASSGDSNSYEQYF. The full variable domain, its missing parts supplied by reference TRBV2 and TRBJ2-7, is EPEVTQTPSHQVTQMGQEVILRCVPISNHLYFYWYRQILGQKVEFLVSFYNNEISEKSEIFDDQFSVERPDGSNFTLKIRSTKLEDSAMYFCASSGDSNSYEQYFGPGTRLTVT.

CDR3 coding DNA: TGTGCCACCAGTGGCTGGAGCACTGAAGCTTTCTTT. This translates into CATSGWSTEAFF. The chain employs TRBV24-1 and TRBJ1-1, with D unresolved. CDR3 length: 12 residues. V lost 5 bases and J 4 bases, leaving 7 bases between the germline ends. Germline-derived CDR1 and CDR2 are KGHDR and SFDVKD.

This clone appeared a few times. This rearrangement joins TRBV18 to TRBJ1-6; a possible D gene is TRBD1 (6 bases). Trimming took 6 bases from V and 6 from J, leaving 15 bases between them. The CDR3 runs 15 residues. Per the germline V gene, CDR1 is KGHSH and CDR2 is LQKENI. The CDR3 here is CASSRGGASNSPLHF. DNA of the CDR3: TGTGCCAGCTCGCGGGGGGGGGCGAGTAATTCACCCCTCCACTTT.

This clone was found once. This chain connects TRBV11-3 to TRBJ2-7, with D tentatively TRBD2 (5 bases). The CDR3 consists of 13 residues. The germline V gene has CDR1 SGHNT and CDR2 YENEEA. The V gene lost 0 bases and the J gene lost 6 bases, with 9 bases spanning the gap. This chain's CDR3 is CASSLDTRAEQYF. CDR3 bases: TGTGCCAGCAGCTTAGATACGAGGGCCGAGCAGTACTTC. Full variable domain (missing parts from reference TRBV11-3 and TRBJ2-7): EAGVVQSPRYKIIEKKQPVAFWCNPISGHNTLYWYLQNLGQGPELLIRYENEEAVDDSQLPKDRFSAERLKGVDSTLKIQPAELGDSAVYLCASSLDTRAEQYFGPGTRLTVT.

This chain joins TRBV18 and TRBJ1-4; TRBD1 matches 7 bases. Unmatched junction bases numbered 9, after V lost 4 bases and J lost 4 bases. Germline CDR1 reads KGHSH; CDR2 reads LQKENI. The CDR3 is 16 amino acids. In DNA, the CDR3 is TGTGCCAGCTCACAGATGGCTACAGGGGATAATGAAAAACTGTTTTTT. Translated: CASSQMATGDNEKLFF.

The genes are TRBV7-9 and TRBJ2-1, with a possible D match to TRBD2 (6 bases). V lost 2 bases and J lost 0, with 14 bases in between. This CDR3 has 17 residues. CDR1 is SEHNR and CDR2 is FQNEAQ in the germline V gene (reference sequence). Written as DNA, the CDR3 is TGTGCCAGCAGCTTATGGGACTCCGGAGTCTCCTACAATGAGCAGTTCTTC. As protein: CASSLWDSGVSYNEQFF.

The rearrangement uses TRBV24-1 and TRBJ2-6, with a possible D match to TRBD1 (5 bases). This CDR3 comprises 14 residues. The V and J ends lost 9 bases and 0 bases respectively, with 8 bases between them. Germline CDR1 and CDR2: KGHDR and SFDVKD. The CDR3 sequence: CATLDSSGANVLTF. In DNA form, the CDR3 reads TGTGCCACCCTTGACAGCTCTGGGGCCAACGTCCTGACTTTC.

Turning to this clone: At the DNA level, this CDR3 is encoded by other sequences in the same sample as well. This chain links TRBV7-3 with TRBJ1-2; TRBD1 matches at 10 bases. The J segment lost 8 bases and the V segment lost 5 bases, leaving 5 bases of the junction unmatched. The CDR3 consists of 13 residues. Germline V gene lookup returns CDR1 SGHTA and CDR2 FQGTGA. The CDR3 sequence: CASSPGQGDGYTF. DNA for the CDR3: TGTGCCAGCAGCCCCGGACAGGGGGACGGCTACACCTTC.

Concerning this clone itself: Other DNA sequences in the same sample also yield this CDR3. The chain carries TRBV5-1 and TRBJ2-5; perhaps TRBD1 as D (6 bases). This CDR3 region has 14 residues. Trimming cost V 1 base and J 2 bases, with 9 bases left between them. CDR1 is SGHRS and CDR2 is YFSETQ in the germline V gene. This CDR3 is CASSLLTGQETQYF. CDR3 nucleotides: TGCGCCAGCAGCTTGTTGACAGGTCAAGAGACCCAGTACTTC.

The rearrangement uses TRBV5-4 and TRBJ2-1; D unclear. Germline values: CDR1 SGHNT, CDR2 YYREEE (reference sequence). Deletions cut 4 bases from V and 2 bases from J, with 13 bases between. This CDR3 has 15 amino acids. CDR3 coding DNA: TGTGCCAGCAGCCTGGCTTTAGGAGCCTACAATGAGCAGTTCTTC. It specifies CASSLALGAYNEQFF.

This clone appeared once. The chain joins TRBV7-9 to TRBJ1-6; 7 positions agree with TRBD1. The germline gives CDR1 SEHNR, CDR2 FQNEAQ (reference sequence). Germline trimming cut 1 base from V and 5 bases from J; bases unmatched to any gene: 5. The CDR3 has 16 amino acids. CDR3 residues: CASSLDGRGNNSPLHF. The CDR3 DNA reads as TGTGCCAGCAGCTTAGACGGCAGGGGGAATAATTCACCCCTCCACTTT.

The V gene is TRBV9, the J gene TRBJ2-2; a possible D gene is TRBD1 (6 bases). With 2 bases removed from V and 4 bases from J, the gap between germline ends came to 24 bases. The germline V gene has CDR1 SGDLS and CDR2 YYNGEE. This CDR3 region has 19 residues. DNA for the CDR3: TGTGCCAGCAGCGTCGTACCGCTGGGGGACACCCTATCCACCGGGGAGCTGTTTTTT. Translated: CASSVVPLGDTLSTGELFF.

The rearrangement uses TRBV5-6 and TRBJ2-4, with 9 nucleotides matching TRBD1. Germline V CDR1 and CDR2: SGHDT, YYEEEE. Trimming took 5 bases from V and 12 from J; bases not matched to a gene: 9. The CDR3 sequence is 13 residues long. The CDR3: CASRGGQGGTQYF. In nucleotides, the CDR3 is TGTGCCAGCAGAGGGGGACAGGGAGGCACTCAGTACTTC.

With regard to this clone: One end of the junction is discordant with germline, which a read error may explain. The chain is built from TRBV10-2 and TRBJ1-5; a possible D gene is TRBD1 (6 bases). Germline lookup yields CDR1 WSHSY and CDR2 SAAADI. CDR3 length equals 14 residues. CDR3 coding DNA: TGCGCAAGCAGGGGCGGGAATAGCAATCAGCCCCAGCATTTT. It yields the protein CASRGGNSNQPQHF.

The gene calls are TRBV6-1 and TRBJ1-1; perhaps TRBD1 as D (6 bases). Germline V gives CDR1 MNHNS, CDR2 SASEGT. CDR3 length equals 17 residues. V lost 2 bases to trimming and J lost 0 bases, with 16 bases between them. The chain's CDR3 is CASSEPPGARMNTEAFF. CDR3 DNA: TGTGCCAGCAGTGAACCCCCAGGGGCAAGGATGAACACTGAAGCTTTCTTT.

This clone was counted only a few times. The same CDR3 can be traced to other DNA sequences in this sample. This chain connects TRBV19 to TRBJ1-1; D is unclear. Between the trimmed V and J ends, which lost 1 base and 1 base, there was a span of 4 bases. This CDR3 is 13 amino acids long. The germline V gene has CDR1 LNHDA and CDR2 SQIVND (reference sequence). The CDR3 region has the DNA TGTGCCAGTAGTATAGGGGCGAACACTGAAGCTTTCTTT. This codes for CASSIGANTEAFF. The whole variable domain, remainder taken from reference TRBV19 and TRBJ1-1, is DGGITQSPKYLFRKEGQNVTLSCEQNLNHDAMYWYRQDPGQGLRLIYYSQIVNDFQKGDIAEGYSVSREKKESFPLTVTSAQKNPTAFYLCASSIGANTEAFFGQGTRLTVV.

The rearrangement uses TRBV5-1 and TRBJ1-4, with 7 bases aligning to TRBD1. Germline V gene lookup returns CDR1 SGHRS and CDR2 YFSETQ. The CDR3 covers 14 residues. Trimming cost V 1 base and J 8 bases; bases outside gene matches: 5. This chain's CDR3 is CASSLLQGGEKLFF. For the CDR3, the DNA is TGCGCCAGCAGCTTGCTTCAGGGGGGAGAAAAACTGTTTTTT.

As DNA, the CDR3 is TGCGCCAGCAGCTTGGATGGTGCCAGGGCGAACACTGAAGCTTTCTTT. Protein: CASSLDGARANTEAFF. The chain joins TRBV5-1 to TRBJ1-1, with D tentatively TRBD1 (5 bases). Per the germline V gene, CDR1 is SGHRS and CDR2 is YFSETQ. CDR3 size: 16 residues. V gave up 0 bases and J gave up 1 base, with 13 bases separating them.

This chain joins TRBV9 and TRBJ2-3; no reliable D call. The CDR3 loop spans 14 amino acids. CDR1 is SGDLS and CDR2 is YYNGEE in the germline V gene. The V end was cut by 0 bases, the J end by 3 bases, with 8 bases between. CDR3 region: CASSVDRRTDTQYF. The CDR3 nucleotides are TGTGCCAGCAGCGTAGACCGCAGAACAGATACGCAGTATTTT.

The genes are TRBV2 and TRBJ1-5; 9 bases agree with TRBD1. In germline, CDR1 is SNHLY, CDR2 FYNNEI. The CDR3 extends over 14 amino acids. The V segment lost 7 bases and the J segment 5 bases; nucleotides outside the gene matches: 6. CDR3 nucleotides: TGTGCCAGCACCGGAACAGGGGGCGATCAGCCCCAGCATTTT. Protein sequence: CASTGTGGDQPQHF.